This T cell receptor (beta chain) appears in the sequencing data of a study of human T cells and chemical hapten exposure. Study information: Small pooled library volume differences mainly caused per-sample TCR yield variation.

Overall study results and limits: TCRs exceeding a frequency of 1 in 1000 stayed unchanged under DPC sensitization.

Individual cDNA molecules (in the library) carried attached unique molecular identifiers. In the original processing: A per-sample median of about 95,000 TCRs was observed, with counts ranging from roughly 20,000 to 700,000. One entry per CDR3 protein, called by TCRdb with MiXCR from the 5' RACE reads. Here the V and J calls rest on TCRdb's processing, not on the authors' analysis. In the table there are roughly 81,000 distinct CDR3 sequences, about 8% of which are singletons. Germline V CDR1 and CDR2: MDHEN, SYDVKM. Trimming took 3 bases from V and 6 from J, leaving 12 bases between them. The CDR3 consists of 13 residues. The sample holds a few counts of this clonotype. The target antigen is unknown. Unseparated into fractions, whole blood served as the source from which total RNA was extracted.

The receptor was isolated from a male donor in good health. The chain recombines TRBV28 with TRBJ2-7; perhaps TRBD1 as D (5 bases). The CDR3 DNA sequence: TGTGCCAGCAGTTTTACGGAAAGGGGCGAGCAGTACTTC. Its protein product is CASSFTERGEQYF.